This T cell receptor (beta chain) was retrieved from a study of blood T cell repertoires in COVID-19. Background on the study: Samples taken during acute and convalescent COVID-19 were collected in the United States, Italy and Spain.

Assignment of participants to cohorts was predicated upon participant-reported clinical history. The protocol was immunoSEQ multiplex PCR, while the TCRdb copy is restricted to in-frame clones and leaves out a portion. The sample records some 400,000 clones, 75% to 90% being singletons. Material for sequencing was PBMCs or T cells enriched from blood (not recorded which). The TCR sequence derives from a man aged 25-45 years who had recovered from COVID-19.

The chain's CDR3 is CASSATAGANVLTF. The CDR3 DNA follows: TGTGCCAGCAGTGCAACGGCTGGGGCCAACGTCCTGACTTTC. The rearrangement joins TRBV2 to TRBJ2-6, with D hard to call. Trimming pared 4 bases from V and 2 bases from J, leaving 6 bases between. The CDR3 sequence is 14 residues long. CDR1 and CDR2 from the germline V gene are SNHLY and FYNNEI.